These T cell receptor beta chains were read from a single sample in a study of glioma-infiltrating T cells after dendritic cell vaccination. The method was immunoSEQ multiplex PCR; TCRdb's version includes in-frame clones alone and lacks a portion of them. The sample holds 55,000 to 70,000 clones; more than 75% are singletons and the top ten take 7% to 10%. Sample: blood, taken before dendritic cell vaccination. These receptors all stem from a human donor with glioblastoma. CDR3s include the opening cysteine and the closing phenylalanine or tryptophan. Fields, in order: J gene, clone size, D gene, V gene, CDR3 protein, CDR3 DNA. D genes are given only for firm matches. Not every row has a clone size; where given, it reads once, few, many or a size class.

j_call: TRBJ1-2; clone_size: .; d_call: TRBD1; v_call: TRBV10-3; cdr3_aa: CAISSLTTGGEGGYTF; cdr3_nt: TGTGCCATCAGCAGCCTCACGACAGGGGGCGAGGGTGGCTACACCTTC
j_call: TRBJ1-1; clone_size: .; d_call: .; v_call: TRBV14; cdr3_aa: CASSKRRGNTEAFF; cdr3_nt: TGTGCCAGCAGCAAAAGGAGAGGGAACACTGAAGCTTTCTTT
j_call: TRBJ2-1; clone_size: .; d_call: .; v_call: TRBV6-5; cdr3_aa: CASSADRFSYNEQFF; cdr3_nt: TGTGCCAGCAGTGCAGACAGATTCTCCTACAATGAGCAGTTCTTC
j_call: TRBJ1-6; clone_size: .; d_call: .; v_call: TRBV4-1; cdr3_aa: CASSQPGNNSPLHF; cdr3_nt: TGCGCCAGCAGCCAACCAGGGAATAATTCACCCCTCCACTTT
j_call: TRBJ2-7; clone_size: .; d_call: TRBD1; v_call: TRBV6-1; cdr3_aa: CASSITGTGAEQYF; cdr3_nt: TGTGCCAGCAGTATAACCGGGACAGGGGCCGAGCAGTACTTC
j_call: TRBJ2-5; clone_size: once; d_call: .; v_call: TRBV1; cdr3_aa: CTSSPFRGQAKGTQYF; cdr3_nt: TGCACCAGCAGCCCCTTCCGGGGTCAAGCCAAAGGGACCCAGTACTTC
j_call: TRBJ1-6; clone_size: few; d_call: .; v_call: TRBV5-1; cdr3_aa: CASSFLPGVNSPLHF; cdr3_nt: TGCGCCAGCAGCTTTCTCCCAGGGGTCAATTCACCCCTCCACTTT
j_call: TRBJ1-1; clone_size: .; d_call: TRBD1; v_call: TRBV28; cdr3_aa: CASTRTGTGALNTEAFF; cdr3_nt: TGTGCCAGCACTCGAACCGGGACAGGGGCCTTGAACACTGAAGCTTTCTTT
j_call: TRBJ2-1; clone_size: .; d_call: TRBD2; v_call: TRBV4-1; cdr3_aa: CASSQFSGGAWSYNEQFF; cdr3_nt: TGCGCCAGCAGCCAGTTTAGCGGGGGGGCCTGGTCCTACAATGAGCAGTTCTTC
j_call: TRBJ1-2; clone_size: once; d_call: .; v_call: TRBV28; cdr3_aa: CASSSPYGYTF; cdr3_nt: TGTGCCAGCAGCTCCCCCTATGGCTACACCTTC
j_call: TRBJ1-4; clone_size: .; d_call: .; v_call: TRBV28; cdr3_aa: CASSPLLAGYRKGDEKLFF; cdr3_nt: TGTGCCAGCAGCCCCCTTTTGGCAGGGTACCGGAAAGGCGATGAAAAACTGTTTTTT
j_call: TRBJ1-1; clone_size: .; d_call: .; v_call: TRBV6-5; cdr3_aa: CASSYSDIGISTEAFF; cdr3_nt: TGTGCCAGCAGTTACTCAGACATAGGAATCAGCACTGAAGCTTTCTTT
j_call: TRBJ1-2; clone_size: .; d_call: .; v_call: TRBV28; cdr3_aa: CASSLTGWGYGYTF; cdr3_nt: TGTGCCAGCAGTTTAACAGGGTGGGGCTATGGCTACACCTTC
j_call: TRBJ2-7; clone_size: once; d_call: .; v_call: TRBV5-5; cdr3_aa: CASSLADWLNEQYF; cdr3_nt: TGTGCCAGCAGCTTGGCTGACTGGTTGAACGAGCAGTACTTC
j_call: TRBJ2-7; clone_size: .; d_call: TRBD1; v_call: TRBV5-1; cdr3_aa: CASSWGDRGHEQYF; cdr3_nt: TGCGCCAGCAGCTGGGGGGACAGGGGCCACGAGCAGTACTTC
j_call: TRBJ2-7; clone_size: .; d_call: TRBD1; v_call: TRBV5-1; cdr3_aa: CASSLRQGYEQYF; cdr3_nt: TGCGCCAGCAGCTTAAGACAGGGCTACGAGCAGTACTTC
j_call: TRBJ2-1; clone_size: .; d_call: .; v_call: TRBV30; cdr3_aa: CAWDGGSSYNEQFF; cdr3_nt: TGTGCCTGGGATGGCGGTAGCTCCTACAATGAGCAGTTCTTC
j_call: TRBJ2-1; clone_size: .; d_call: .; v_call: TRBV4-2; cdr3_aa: CASSQGLFNEQFF; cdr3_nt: TGTGCCAGCAGCCAAGGACTCTTCAATGAGCAGTTCTTC
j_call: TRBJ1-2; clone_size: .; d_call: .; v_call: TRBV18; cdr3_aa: CASSPRSRDPDYTF; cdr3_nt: TGTGCCAGCTCACCACGCAGCAGGGATCCCGACTACACCTTC
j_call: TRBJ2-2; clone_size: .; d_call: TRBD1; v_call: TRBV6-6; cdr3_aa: CASSYSGQANTGELFF; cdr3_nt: TGTGCCAGCAGTTACTCGGGACAGGCGAACACCGGGGAGCTGTTTTTT
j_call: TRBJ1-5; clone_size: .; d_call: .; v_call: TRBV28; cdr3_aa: CASSSYTHFGDRNPWGNQPQHF; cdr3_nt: TGTGCCAGCAGTTCTTATACCCACTTCGGTGACAGAAACCCTTGGGGAAATCAGCCCCAGCATTTT
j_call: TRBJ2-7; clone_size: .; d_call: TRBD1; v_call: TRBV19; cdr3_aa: CASRPIGQGANEQYF; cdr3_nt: TGTGCCAGTAGGCCCATCGGACAGGGGGCAAACGAGCAGTACTTC
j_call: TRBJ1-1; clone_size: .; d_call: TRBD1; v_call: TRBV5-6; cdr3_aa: CASSLDRGHGTEAFF; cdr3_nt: TGTGCCAGCAGCTTGGACAGGGGGCATGGTACTGAAGCTTTCTTT
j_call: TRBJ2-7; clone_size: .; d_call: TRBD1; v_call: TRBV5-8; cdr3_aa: CASSLAGTGPTYEQYF; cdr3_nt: TGTGCCAGCAGCTTGGCCGGGACAGGGCCAACGTACGAGCAGTACTTC
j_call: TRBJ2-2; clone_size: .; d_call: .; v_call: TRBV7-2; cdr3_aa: CASSLSGTGELFF; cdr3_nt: TGTGCCAGCAGCTTATCGGGGACCGGGGAGCTGTTTTTT
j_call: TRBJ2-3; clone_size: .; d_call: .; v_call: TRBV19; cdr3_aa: CASKSPGADTQYF; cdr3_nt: TGTGCCAGTAAATCCCCGGGGGCAGATACGCAGTATTTT
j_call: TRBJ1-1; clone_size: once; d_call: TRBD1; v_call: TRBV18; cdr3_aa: CASSPLGQGGTEAFF; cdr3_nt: TGTGCCAGCTCACCACTTGGACAGGGTGGCACTGAAGCTTTCTTT
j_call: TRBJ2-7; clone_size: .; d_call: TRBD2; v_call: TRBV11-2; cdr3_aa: CASSFRTSGGYEQYF; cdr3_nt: TGTGCCAGCAGCTTCCGGACTAGCGGGGGGTACGAGCAGTACTTC
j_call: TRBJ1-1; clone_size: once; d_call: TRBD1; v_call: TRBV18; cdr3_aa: CASSEAQGAFKNTEAFF; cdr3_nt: TGTGCCAGCTCAGAGGCACAGGGGGCCTTCAAGAACACTGAAGCTTTCTTT
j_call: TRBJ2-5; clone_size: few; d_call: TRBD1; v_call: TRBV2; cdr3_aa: CASSELGQAPPSHPLKTQYF; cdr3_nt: TGTGCCAGCAGTGAATTAGGACAGGCTCCTCCATCCCATCCCTTAAAGACCCAGTACTTC
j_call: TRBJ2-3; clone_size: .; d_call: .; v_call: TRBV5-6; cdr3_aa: CASSLQGIWVSDTQYF; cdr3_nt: TGTGCCAGCAGCCTACAGGGTATTTGGGTGTCAGATACGCAGTATTTT
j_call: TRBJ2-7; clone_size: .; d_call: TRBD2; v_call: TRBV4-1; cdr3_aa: CASSLLAGAGEQYF; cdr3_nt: TGCGCCAGCAGCCTTTTAGCGGGGGCGGGTGAGCAGTACTTC
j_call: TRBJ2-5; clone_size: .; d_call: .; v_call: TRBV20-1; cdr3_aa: CSARAGETQYF; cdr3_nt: TGCAGTGCTAGAGCCGGAGAGACCCAGTACTTC
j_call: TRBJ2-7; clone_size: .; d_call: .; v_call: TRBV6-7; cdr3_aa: CASSYEASSYEQYF; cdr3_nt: TGTGCCAGCAGTTACGAGGCTAGCTCCTACGAGCAGTACTTC
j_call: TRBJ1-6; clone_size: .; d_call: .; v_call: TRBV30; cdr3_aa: CAWRSGGIGSYNSPLHF; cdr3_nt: TGTGCCTGGCGTTCGGGGGGGATAGGGTCCTATAATTCACCCCTCCACTTT
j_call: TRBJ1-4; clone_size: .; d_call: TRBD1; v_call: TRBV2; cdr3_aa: CASSPGTATEKLFF; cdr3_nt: TGTGCCAGCAGTCCCGGGACAGCCACTGAAAAACTGTTTTTT
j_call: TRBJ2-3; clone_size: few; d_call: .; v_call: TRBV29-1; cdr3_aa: CSVAPGGTDTQYF; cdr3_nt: TGCAGCGTTGCCCCGGGTGGAACAGATACGCAGTATTTT
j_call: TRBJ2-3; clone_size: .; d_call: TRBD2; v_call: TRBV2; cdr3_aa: CASSGTSGGARYTQYF; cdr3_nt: TGTGCCAGCAGCGGGACTAGCGGGGGGGCGAGGTATACGCAGTATTTT
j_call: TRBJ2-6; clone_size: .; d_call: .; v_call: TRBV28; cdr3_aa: CASKGAEANVLTF; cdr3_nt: TGTGCCAGCAAAGGGGCAGAAGCCAACGTCCTGACTTTC
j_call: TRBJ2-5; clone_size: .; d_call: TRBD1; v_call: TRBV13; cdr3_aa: CASSLGLLGPGTAARETQYF; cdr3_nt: TGTGCCAGCAGCTTAGGCCTCCTGGGACCGGGGACAGCCGCTCGAGAGACCCAGTACTTC
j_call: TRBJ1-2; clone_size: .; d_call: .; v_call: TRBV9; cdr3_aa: CASSGDVIRYGYTF; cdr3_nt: TGTGCCAGCAGCGGAGATGTAATTCGGTATGGCTACACCTTC
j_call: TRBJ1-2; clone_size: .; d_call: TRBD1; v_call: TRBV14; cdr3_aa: CASSRTGLYGYTF; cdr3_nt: TGTGCCAGCAGCCGGACAGGGCTCTATGGCTACACCTTC
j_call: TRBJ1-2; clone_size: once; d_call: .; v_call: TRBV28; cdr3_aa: CASSSGRTASNYGYTF; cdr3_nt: TGTGCCAGCAGCTCAGGAAGGACAGCGTCTAACTATGGCTACACCTTC
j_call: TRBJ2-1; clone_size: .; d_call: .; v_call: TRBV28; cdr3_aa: CASSGSGTSIYNEQFF; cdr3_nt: TGTGCCAGCAGTGGAAGCGGGACATCTATTTACAATGAGCAGTTCTTC
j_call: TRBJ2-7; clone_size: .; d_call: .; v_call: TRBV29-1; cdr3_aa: CSVLSLGGSEQYF; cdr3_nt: TGCAGCGTTCTTTCGCTGGGGGGTTCCGAGCAGTACTTC
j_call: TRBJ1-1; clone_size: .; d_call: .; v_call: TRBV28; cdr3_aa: CASSFGRVGNTEAFF; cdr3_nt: TGTGCCAGCAGTTTCGGCAGGGTTGGGAACACTGAAGCTTTCTTT
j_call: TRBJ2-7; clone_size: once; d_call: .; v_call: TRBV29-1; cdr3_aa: CSVGDSYEQYF; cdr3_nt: TGCAGCGTTGGAGACAGCTACGAGCAGTACTTC
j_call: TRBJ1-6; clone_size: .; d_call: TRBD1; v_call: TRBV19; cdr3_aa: CASSVLPGQSNSPLHF; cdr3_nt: TGTGCCAGTAGTGTCCTACCGGGACAGTCCAATTCACCCCTCCACTTT
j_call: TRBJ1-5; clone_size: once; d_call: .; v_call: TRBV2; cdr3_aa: CASRAGGDQPQHF; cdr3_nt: TGTGCCAGCAGGGCGGGGGGGGATCAGCCCCAGCATTTT
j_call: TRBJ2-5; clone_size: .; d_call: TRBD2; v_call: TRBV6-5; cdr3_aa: CASSYEGTRIQETQYF; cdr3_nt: TGTGCCAGCAGTTACGAGGGGACTAGGATCCAAGAGACCCAGTACTTC
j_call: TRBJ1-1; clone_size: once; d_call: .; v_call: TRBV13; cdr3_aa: CASSFGQKSFF; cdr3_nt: TGTGCCAGCAGCTTTGGGCAGAAGTCTTTCTTT
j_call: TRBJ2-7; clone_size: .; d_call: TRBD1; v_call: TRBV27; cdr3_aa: CASSLSTGGEQYF; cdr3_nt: TGTGCCAGCAGTTTATCGACAGGGGGCGAGCAGTACTTC
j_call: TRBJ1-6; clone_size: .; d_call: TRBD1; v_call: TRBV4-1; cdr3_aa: CASSQDRQTYNSPLHF; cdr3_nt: TGCGCCAGCAGCCAGGACAGGCAGACTTATAATTCACCCCTCCACTTT
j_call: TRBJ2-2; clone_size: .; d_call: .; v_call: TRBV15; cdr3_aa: CATTRDNTGELFF; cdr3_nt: TGTGCCACCACGAGGGATAACACCGGGGAGCTGTTTTTT
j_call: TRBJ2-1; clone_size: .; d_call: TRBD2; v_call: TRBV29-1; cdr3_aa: CSVLSGVNNEQFF; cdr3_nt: TGCAGCGTCCTAAGCGGGGTTAACAATGAGCAGTTCTTC